Listed below are T cell receptor beta chains from one sample, sequenced in a study of T cell responses to AZD1222 COVID-19 vaccine. Using immunoSEQ multiplex PCR, the repertoire was profiled, and TCRdb retains in-frame clones only, with some absent. This sample has about 59,000 clones, with about 91% found just once. The input for sequencing was peripheral blood, taken 28 days after the second AZD1222 dose. The receptors stem from an adult who received the AZD1222 COVID-19 vaccine. Each CDR3 is given with its conserved first and last residue. D genes are given only for firm matches. Clone sizes are given selectively: once, few, many, or a class where the clone is expanded.

v_gene,j_gene,abundance,d_gene,len,CDR3nt,CDR3aa
TRBV5-4,TRBJ1-1,.,.,14,TGTGCCAGCAGCTTTCGAACAGCGAACACTGAAGCTTTCTTT,CASSFRTANTEAFF
TRBV18,TRBJ2-7,few,TRBD2,16,TGTGCCAGCTCACCGTTAGCGGGAGGGCTTAACTACGAGCAGTACTTC,CASSPLAGGLNYEQYF
TRBV12-5,TRBJ2-3,.,.,14,TGTGCTAGTGGTTCACCTTCACTAGATATTACGCAGTATTTT,CASGSPSLDITQYF
TRBV6-5,TRBJ2-3,.,.,16,TGTGCCAGCAGTTCACGGGGCGGGGCGAGCACAGATACGCAGTATTTT,CASSSRGGASTDTQYF
TRBV28,TRBJ1-2,.,.,15,TGTGCCAGCAGCCAACCGCAGGGCTCGAGCTATGGCTACACCTTC,CASSQPQGSSYGYTF
TRBV11-3,TRBJ1-6,few,TRBD1,14,TGTGCCAGCAGCCGACGACAGGGGAGTTCACCCCTCCACTTT,CASSRRQGSSPLHF
TRBV14,TRBJ2-1,.,TRBD1,15,TGTGCCAGCACCCCGATTGGGACAGGCTACAATGAGCAGTTCTTC,CASTPIGTGYNEQFF
TRBV6-5,TRBJ1-2,.,.,13,TGTGCCAGCAGTTACGGTGGGGACTATGGCTACACCTTC,CASSYGGDYGYTF
TRBV5-1,TRBJ1-2,.,TRBD1,17,TGCGCCAGCAGCTTGGCAGGGACAGGGACTTCGGGCTATGGCTACACCTTC,CASSLAGTGTSGYGYTF
TRBV5-1,TRBJ1-1,.,.,13,TGCGCCAGCATGGTAGACATGAACACTGAAGCTTTCTTT,CASMVDMNTEAFF
TRBV5-1,TRBJ1-2,once,TRBD1,13,TGCGCCAGCAGCTTGGATCAGGGGGGTGGCTACACCTTC,CASSLDQGGGYTF
TRBV28,TRBJ1-4,.,TRBD1,14,TGTGCCAGCAGCCCGGGACAGGTCGATGAAAAACTGTTTTTT,CASSPGQVDEKLFF
TRBV14,TRBJ1-2,.,.,17,TGTGCCAGCAGCCAAGAAACTCCCGGGGGTTTTTACTATGGCTACACCTTC,CASSQETPGGFYYGYTF
TRBV4-2,TRBJ2-2,once,TRBD2,21,TGTGCCAGCAGCCAAGATGATGGCGGACTAGCGGGGAGGACGAACACCGGGGAGCTGTTTTTT,CASSQDDGGLAGRTNTGELFF
TRBV6-6,TRBJ2-3,.,.,16,TGTGCCAGCAGGCCCCAGGCGGCGGGTTCCACAGATACGCAGTATTTT,CASRPQAAGSTDTQYF
TRBV19,TRBJ1-5,.,TRBD1,14,TGTGCCAGTGTCACAGGGGGCGGGGGGCAGCCCCAGCATTTT,CASVTGGGGQPQHF
TRBV27,TRBJ2-7,once,TRBD1,16,TGTGCCAGCAGTTTAACACAGGGGTCGCTCACCTACGAGCAGTACTTC,CASSLTQGSLTYEQYF
TRBV12-3/TRBV12-4,TRBJ2-1,.,.,13,TGTGCCAGCAGTTTGTCCCACTACAATGAGCAGTTCTTC,CASSLSHYNEQFF
TRBV30,TRBJ2-7,.,.,12,TGTGCCTGGGGGGCCGGGGTCTACGAGCAGTACTTC,CAWGAGVYEQYF
TRBV19,TRBJ2-1,.,TRBD2,15,TGTGCCAGTAGTTACTCTAGCGGGGGGGCAGATGAGCAGTTCTTC,CASSYSSGGADEQFF
TRBV4-3,TRBJ1-5,few,.,16,TGCGCCAGCAGCCAAGATTACAGCCTAAGCAATCAGCCCCAGCATTTT,CASSQDYSLSNQPQHF
TRBV6-2/TRBV6-3,TRBJ2-1,once,TRBD2,17,TGTGCCAGCAGTTACGCGGGACCGGGGGGCTCCTACAATGAGCAGTTCTTC,CASSYAGPGGSYNEQFF
TRBV27,TRBJ1-2,.,TRBD1,13,TGTGCCAGCAGTTTGACAGGGGGGTATGGCTACACCTTC,CASSLTGGYGYTF
TRBV9,TRBJ1-4,.,TRBD1,15,TGTGCCAGCAGCTTCAGACAGGGACAGGAGGAAAAACTGTTTTTT,CASSFRQGQEEKLFF
TRBV5-1,TRBJ2-5,.,TRBD2,18,TGCGCCAGCAGCTTGGCCGTGGGCAGCGGGGGACCCCAAGAGACCCAGTACTTC,CASSLAVGSGGPQETQYF
TRBV30,TRBJ1-5,.,TRBD1,13,TGTGCCTGGGCCACAGGGGGCGGTCAGCCCCAGCATTTT,CAWATGGGQPQHF
TRBV30,TRBJ2-3,.,.,12,TGTGCCTGGAGTGGCAGCACAGATACGCAGTATTTT,CAWSGSTDTQYF
TRBV20-1,TRBJ2-4,.,.,13,TGCAGTGCTAGTATGGCGTCCAAAAACATTCAGTACTTC,CSASMASKNIQYF
TRBV15,TRBJ2-7,.,TRBD1,15,TGTGCCACCAGCAGATATCCGGACAGGGGTCTTGAGCAGTACTTC,CATSRYPDRGLEQYF
TRBV5-1,TRBJ1-4,.,TRBD1,15,TGCGCCAGCAGCTTGGTGGCAGGGGGAGACGAAAAACTGTTTTTT,CASSLVAGGDEKLFF
TRBV9,TRBJ1-1,.,.,13,TGTGCCAGCAGCGTAGATTATGCCACTGAAGCTTTCTTT,CASSVDYATEAFF
TRBV5-1,TRBJ2-7,.,.,16,TGCGCCAGCAGCCCAACCCCGAATAGACAGGCTGGCGAGCAGTACTTC,CASSPTPNRQAGEQYF
TRBV28,TRBJ2-5,.,.,14,TGTGCCAGCAGTTTCATGGGTAACCAAGAGACCCAGTACTTC,CASSFMGNQETQYF
TRBV5-1,TRBJ1-2,.,.,13,TGCGCCAGCAGCTTGGCCATGCCCGAGGGCTACACCTTC,CASSLAMPEGYTF
TRBV11-2,TRBJ2-5,.,.,12,TGTGCCAGCAGCTTATCGTCCGAGACCCAGTACTTC,CASSLSSETQYF
TRBV9,TRBJ2-2,.,TRBD2,17,TGTGCCAGCAGCGCCTCATTAGCGGGAGGGCCGTCCGGGGAGCTGTTTTTT,CASSASLAGGPSGELFF
TRBV10-3,TRBJ1-4,.,.,14,TGTGCCATCAGTGAAGGGGCAACTAATGAAAAACTGTTTTTT,CAISEGATNEKLFF
TRBV7-9,TRBJ2-7,.,TRBD1,15,TGTGCCAGCAGCTATATGTCCCGGGACAGGGGCGAGCAGTACTTC,CASSYMSRDRGEQYF
TRBV5-8,TRBJ2-5,.,.,13,TGTGCCAGCAGCTTACGCCGACTAGTCGGTCAGTACTTC,CASSLRRLVGQYF
TRBV30,TRBJ1-6,.,.,14,TGTGCCTTACAAGAGGGCAGGGGCAATTCACCCCTCCACTTT,CALQEGRGNSPLHF